This passage covers 5 T cell receptor beta chains from one sample sequenced in a study of blood T cells in healthy people across ages. The use of a sample-barcoded 5' primer and a J-beta primer mix characterized a second PCR of about 7 to 12 cycles. Using its own MiXCR run on the 5' RACE reads, TCRdb lists one record per CDR3 protein. The sample carries about 1.8 million distinct CDR3 sequences, around half recorded once. Input material: blood. The receptors originated from a middle-aged woman in good health.

This clonotype was counted ten times or more. V and J are TRBV13 and TRBJ2-7; TRBD2 matches 7 bases. The V gene's germline CDR1 is PRHDT and CDR2 FYEKMQ (reference sequence). The CDR3 runs 12 residues. Trimming removed 10 bases from V and 2 bases from J; junction bases left unmatched: 5. CDR3 nucleotides: TGTGCCACCTCCGGACTAGCCTACGAGCAGTACTTC. Translating it yields CATSGLAYEQYF. Variable domain in full (rest from reference TRBV13 and TRBJ2-7): AAGVIQSPRHLIKEKRETATLKCYPIPRHDTVYWYQQGPGQDPQFLISFYEKMQSDKGSIPDRFSAQQFSDYHSELNMSSLELGDSALYFCATSGLAYEQYFGPGTRLTVT.

The rearrangement joins TRBV5-1 to TRBJ2-1; D gene uncertain. The germline V gene has CDR1 SGHRS and CDR2 YFSETQ. The CDR3 has 14 amino acids. V lost 2 bases and J lost 9, with 15 bases in between. In DNA form, the CDR3 reads TGCGCCAGCAGCTTCTACCCAGATGCGACTGAGCAGTTCTTC. Its translation is CASSFYPDATEQFF.

V gene TRBV9 combines with J gene TRBJ1-2, with D unresolved. Germline CDR1 reads SGDLS; CDR2 reads YYNGEE. Trimming removed 1 base from V and 2 bases from J, with 6 bases in between. This CDR3 has 13 residues. For the CDR3, the DNA is TGTGCCAGCAGCGTAAATATAAACTATGGCTACACCTTC. This translates into CASSVNINYGYTF.

The chain recombines TRBV6-6 with TRBJ2-7; D is undetermined. Trimming cost V 4 bases and J 2 bases, with 15 bases left between them. CDR3 size: 15 residues. CDR1 is MNHNY and CDR2 is SVGAGI in the germline V gene (reference sequence). The DNA of the CDR3 is TGTGCCAGCAGTTTTTTTATGGACGGAGCCTACGAGCAGTACTTC. The encoded protein is CASSFFMDGAYEQYF.

J is TRBJ2-1 and V is TRBV11-2; 9 nucleotides agree with TRBD1. Germline values: CDR1 SGHAT, CDR2 FQNNGV. The CDR3 is 16 amino acids. Trimming cost V 7 bases and J 0 bases; bases outside gene matches: 7. The CDR3 DNA reads as TGTGCCAGCATACTCGAGGGACAGGGCTCCTACAATGAGCAGTTCTTC. Translating gives CASILEGQGSYNEQFF.